Following are 11 T cell receptor beta chains from one sample sequenced in a study of T cells in Graves' hyperthyroidism and ophthalmopathy. Amplification of TCR beta CDR3 regions used RNA as the template. The TCR CDR3 was amplified in a first-round RT-PCR using the HTBI primer set. TCRdb ran MiXCR on the multiplex PCR reads and lists one entry per CDR3 protein. The sample has over 700,000 distinct CDR3 sequences; under 45% are singletons. The sample was blood. The receptor source for this set is a middle-aged woman with Graves' hyperthyroidism.

This clonotype has at least ten counts. This sequence joins TRBV20-1 and TRBJ2-7, with TRBD2 as a possible D gene (7 bases). The germline V and J ends were trimmed by 6 bases and 5 bases, with 17 bases remaining between them. The CDR3 is made up of 13 amino acids. Germline-derived CDR1 and CDR2 are DFQATT and SNEGSKA (reference sequence). CDR3 in amino acids: CSAQTGGENEQYF. The CDR3 nucleotides are TGCAGTGCCCAGACGGGGGGCGAGAACGAGCAGTACTTC.

The chain joins TRBV11-2 to TRBJ1-6, with D perhaps TRBD1 (5 bases). This CDR3 has 14 residues. Germline assignment: CDR1 SGHAT and CDR2 FQNNGV. Trimming removed 4 bases from V and 13 bases from J, with 17 bases in between. CDR3 residues: CASSSSGGNQPLHF. The CDR3 DNA sequence: TGTGCCAGCAGCTCATCGGGGGGGAATCAGCCCCTCCACTTT.

This clonotype was counted only a few times. The CDR3 is CASSYNRAFTGELFF. The CDR3 region has the DNA TGTGCCAGCAGTTACAACAGGGCGTTTACCGGGGAGCTGTTTTTT. V usage is TRBV6-5 and J usage is TRBJ2-2; a possible D gene is TRBD1 (6 bases). Germline CDR1 is MNHEY and CDR2 is SVGAGI. This CDR3 contains 15 residues. V was cut by 2 bases and J by 5 bases, with 12 bases left in between.

This clonotype was found a few times. The V call is TRBV7-2, the J call TRBJ1-2; D call uncertain. This CDR3 contains 14 residues. V was clipped by 1 base and J by 4 bases, with 10 bases between them. The germline V gene encodes CDR1 SGHTA and CDR2 FQGNSA. The CDR3 DNA follows: TGTGCCAGCAGCTTAGAACCAGAGACCTATGGCTACACCTTC. The encoded protein is CASSLEPETYGYTF.

Only a few counts were recorded for this clonotype. V is TRBV7-2 and J is TRBJ2-2; D uncertain. The V gene's germline CDR1 is SGHTA and CDR2 FQGNSA. CDR3 length equals 14 residues. Trimming stripped 1 base from V and 3 bases from J, with 6 bases between. The CDR3 coding sequence is TGTGCCAGCAGCTTAGGAGGATACACCGGGGAGCTGTTTTTT. It yields the protein CASSLGGYTGELFF. The variable domain in full, completed from reference TRBV7-2 and TRBJ2-2, reads GAGVSQSPSNKVTEKGKDVELRCDPISGHTALYWYRQSLGQGLEFLIYFQGNSAPDKSGLPSDRFSAERTGGSVSTLTIQRTQQEDSAVYLCASSLGGYTGELFFGEGSRLTVL.

This clonotype was counted only a few times. The chain employs TRBV6-2 or TRBV6-3 and TRBJ2-5, with D unresolved. V gave up 7 bases and J gave up 5 bases, with 14 bases separating them. CDR3 length: 13 residues. Germline CDR1 and CDR2: MNHEY and SVGEGT. The CDR3 DNA reads TGTGCCAGCATTGACTTGGGTCGGGAGACCCAGTACTTC. Residues: CASIDLGRETQYF.

At least ten counts were recorded for this clonotype. V is TRBV29-1 and J is TRBJ2-7; tentative D call: TRBD1 (6 bases). CDR1 is SQVTM and CDR2 is ANQGSEA in the germline V gene. This CDR3 has 13 residues. With 4 bases removed from V and 5 bases from J, the gap between germline ends came to 15 bases. This CDR3 is CSVAEQGANEQYF. The CDR3 DNA sequence: TGCAGCGTTGCCGAACAGGGAGCTAACGAGCAGTACTTC.

The gene calls are TRBV29-1 and TRBJ1-3; 7 bases are shared with TRBD1. In germline, CDR1 is SQVTM, CDR2 ANQGSEA. V trimming: 3 bases; J trimming: 0 bases; junction bases outside the gene matches: 8. The CDR3 spans 16 residues. CDR3 sequence (DNA): TGCAGCGTTGAGCGGCTGGGACAGCTCTCTGGAAACACCATATATTTT. Its translation is CSVERLGQLSGNTIYF.

The table lists this clonotype with a few counts. The chain has TRBV19 and TRBJ1-1; no clear D gene. The CDR3 has 14 residues. Looked up from germline, CDR1 is LNHDA and CDR2 is SQIVND (reference sequence). Trimming stripped 6 bases from V and 4 bases from J, with 15 bases between. CDR3 bases: TGTGCCAGTAGCCAGGCCTCCGGGAGCACTGAAGCTTTCTTT. This translates into CASSQASGSTEAFF.

This clonotype was found a few times. The chain recombines TRBV28 with TRBJ2-7; D call uncertain. The CDR3 loop spans 12 amino acids. In germline, CDR1 is MDHEN, CDR2 SYDVKM. V lost 7 bases, J lost 7 bases, and 14 bases lay in between. CDR3 in DNA: TGTGCCAGCAAGTCGGACGAAAGAGAGCAGTACTTC. This sequence encodes CASKSDEREQYF.

This clonotype was seen once. Written as DNA, the CDR3 is TGTGCCAGCATTAAATCCACAGGGGGCCGCGGCCACACCTTC. It is translated as CASIKSTGGRGHTF. V is TRBV6-5 and J is TRBJ1-2; 9 bases map to TRBD1. V shed 7 bases, J shed 12 bases, and the junction held 15 bases outside the gene matches. Per germline, CDR1 MNHEY and CDR2 SVGAGI. The CDR3 extends over 14 amino acids.